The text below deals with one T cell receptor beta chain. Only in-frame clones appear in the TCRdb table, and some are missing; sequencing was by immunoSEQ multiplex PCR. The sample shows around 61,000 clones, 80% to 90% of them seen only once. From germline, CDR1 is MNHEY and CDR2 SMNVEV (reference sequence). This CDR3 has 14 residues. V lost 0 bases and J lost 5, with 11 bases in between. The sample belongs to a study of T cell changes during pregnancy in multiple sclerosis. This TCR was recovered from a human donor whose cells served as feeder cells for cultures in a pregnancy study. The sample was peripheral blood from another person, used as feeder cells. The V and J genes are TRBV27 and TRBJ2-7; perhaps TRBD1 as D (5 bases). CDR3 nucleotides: TGTGCCAGCAGTTTATCATCAGGGCCCGACGAGCAGTACTTC. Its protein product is CASSLSSGPDEQYF.